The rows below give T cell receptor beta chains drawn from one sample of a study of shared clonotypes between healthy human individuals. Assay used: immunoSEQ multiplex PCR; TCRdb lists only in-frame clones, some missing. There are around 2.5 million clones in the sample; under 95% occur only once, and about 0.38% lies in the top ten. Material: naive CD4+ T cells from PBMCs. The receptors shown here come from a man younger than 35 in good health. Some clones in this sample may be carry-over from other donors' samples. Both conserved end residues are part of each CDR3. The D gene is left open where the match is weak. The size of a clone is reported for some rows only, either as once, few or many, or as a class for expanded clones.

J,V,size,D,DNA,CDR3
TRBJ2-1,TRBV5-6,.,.,TGTGCCAGCAGCCCTGTCTTGCGGGGAAACAATGAGCAGTTCTTC,CASSPVLRGNNEQFF
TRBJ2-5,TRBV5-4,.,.,TGTGCCAGCCAAGGGTGGTCGGAAAAAGAGACCCAGTACTTC,CASQGWSEKETQYF
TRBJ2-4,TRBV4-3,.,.,TGCGCCAGCAGCCAAGCAGGGGTAGCCAAAAACATTCAGTACTTC,CASSQAGVAKNIQYF
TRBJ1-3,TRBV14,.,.,TGTGCCAGCAGCCTACTCCTCTCTGGAAACACCATATATTTT,CASSLLLSGNTIYF
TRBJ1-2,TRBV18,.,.,TGTGCCAGCTCACCACCGAGCAGAGGGTTTGACTATGGCTACACCTTC,CASSPPSRGFDYGYTF
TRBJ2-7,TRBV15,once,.,TGTGCCACCAGCAGGGAGGGAGTAGTCTACGAGCAGTACTTC,CATSREGVVYEQYF
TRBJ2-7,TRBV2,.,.,TGTGCCAGCAGACAGGGTTACGAGCAGTACTTC,CASRQGYEQYF
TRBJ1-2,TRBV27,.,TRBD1,TGTGCCAGCAGTCTCAGTGGACAGGGCTGGTATGGCTACACCTTC,CASSLSGQGWYGYTF
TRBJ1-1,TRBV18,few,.,TGTGCCAGCTCAGAGGGAGTAAGGATGAACACTGAAGCTTTCTTT,CASSEGVRMNTEAFF
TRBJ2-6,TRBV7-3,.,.,TGTGCCAGCAGCTTAGGGATTGGCAACGTCCTGACTTTC,CASSLGIGNVLTF
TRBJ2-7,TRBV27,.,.,TGTGCCAGCAGTTTTACCGGATCCTCTGAGCAGTACTTC,CASSFTGSSEQYF
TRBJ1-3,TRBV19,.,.,TGTGCCAGTAACCCGACAGACTCTGGAAACACCATATATTTT,CASNPTDSGNTIYF
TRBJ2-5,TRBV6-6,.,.,TGTGCCAGCACCCCGTTTAGAAGACAGGGAGGGGAGACCCAGTACTTC,CASTPFRRQGGETQYF
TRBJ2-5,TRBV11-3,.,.,TGTGCCAGCAGCTCCCGGGACAACCAAGAGACCCAGTACTTC,CASSSRDNQETQYF
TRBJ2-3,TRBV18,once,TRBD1,TGTGCCAGCTCCCCCGGGACAGGGGGCCCAGATACGCAGTATTTT,CASSPGTGGPDTQYF
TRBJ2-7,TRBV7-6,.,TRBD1,TGTGCCAGCAGCTTGGGCCAGGGGGCACACGAGCAGTACTTC,CASSLGQGAHEQYF
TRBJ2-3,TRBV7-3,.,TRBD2,TGTGCCAGCAGCTTGGGACTAGCGGAAAGCACAGATACGCAGTATTTT,CASSLGLAESTDTQYF
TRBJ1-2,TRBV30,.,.,TGTGCCTGGGGCTCAGAGGGTGGCTACACCTTC,CAWGSEGGYTF
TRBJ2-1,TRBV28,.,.,TGTGCCAGCACTTTAGGGGGTCCTAGCTCCTACAATGAGCAGTTCTTC,CASTLGGPSSYNEQFF
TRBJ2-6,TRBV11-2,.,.,TGTGCCAGCAGCTATGAGGCCAACGTCCTGACTTTC,CASSYEANVLTF
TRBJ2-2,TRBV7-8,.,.,TGTGCCAGCAGCGCAACCGGGACCCTCATATTTACCGGGGAGCTGTTTTTT,CASSATGTLIFTGELFF
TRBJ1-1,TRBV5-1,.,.,TGCGCCAGCAGCTTACAACGGGAGAACACTGAAGCTTTCTTT,CASSLQRENTEAFF
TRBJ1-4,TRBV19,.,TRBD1,TGTGCCAGTAGCCAACACGGGACAGGGCTGGCGACTAATGAAAAACTGTTTTTT,CASSQHGTGLATNEKLFF
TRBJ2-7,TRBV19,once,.,TGTGCCAGTAGTGCTTGGGCCGGCGAGCAGTACTTC,CASSAWAGEQYF
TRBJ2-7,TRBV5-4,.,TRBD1,TGTGCCAGCAGCCCCGGACAGGAGACCTACGAGCAGTACTTC,CASSPGQETYEQYF
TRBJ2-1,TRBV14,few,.,TGTGCCAGCAGCCGCGGGCCTAGCTCCTACAATGAGCAGTTCTTC,CASSRGPSSYNEQFF
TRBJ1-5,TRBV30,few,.,TGTGCCTGGAGTGTTAGGAGAAATCAGCCCCAGCATTTT,CAWSVRRNQPQHF
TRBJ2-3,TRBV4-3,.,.,TGCGCCAGCAGCCGTTCGCTTTCCACAGATACGCAGTATTTT,CASSRSLSTDTQYF
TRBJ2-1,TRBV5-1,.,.,TGCGCCAGCAGCTTGGCGGCAGGGAGCTCCTACAATGAGCAGTTCTTC,CASSLAAGSSYNEQFF
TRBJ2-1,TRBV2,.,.,TGTGCCAGCAGCCTCTGGTTAGAGACTAGCTACAATGAGCAGTTCTTC,CASSLWLETSYNEQFF
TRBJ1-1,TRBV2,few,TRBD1,TGTGCCAGCAGTCTGGACAGGGACAGGGCTTTCTTT,CASSLDRDRAFF
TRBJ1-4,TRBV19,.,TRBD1,TGTGCCAGACCTGGGGACAGCTCTAATGAAAAACTGTTTTTT,CARPGDSSNEKLFF
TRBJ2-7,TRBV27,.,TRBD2,TGTGCCAGCAGGGGACTAGCGAGTGGTAGGTACGAGCAGTACTTC,CASRGLASGRYEQYF
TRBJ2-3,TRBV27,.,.,TGTGCCAGCAGTTTCGGCGGGGTCAAGGATACGCAGTATTTT,CASSFGGVKDTQYF
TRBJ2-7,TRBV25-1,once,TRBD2,TGTGCCAGCAGAACGGTCAGGACTAGCGGTTCCTACGAGCAGTACTTC,CASRTVRTSGSYEQYF
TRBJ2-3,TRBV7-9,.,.,TGTGCCAGCAGCCGGGGAGAGGACTGGGCAGGTGTGGATACGCAGTATTTT,CASSRGEDWAGVDTQYF
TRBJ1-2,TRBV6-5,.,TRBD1,TGTGCCAGCAGTACCGGGACAGGGGGCGTCTATGGCTACACCTTC,CASSTGTGGVYGYTF
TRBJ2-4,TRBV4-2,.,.,TGTGCCAGCAGCCCAGGGGACGGGGTAAAAAACATTCAGTACTTC,CASSPGDGVKNIQYF